These 14 T cell receptor beta chains originate from one sample sequenced in a study of blood T cells in healthy people across ages (dated by TCRdb to between 2014 and 2017). Library preparation used 5' RACE. Sequencing was carried out with an Illumina HiSeq 2500. A second about 7 to 11 cycle PCR used a sample-barcoded 5' primer and a J-beta primer mix. TCRdb reran the public reads through fastp at Q25 and MiXCR, keeping productive beta chains. CDR3 protein duplicates are merged, each entry listing the most common genes and DNA. This sample lists about 570,000 distinct CDR3 sequences; 27% were detected once. The ten largest clones capture less than 20% of the sample. Sequenced material: blood. The source is a woman in her 70s in good health.

In nucleotides, the CDR3 is TGCAGTGCCTACCGGGACAGGGCTCGGGAGCAGTACTTC. It specifies CSAYRDRAREQYF. The chain employs TRBV20-1 and TRBJ2-1, with TRBD1 identical over 9 bases. The J call may be faulty, since TRBJ2-7 better matches the DNA end. The CDR3 is 13 amino acids. Germline CDR1 DFQATT, CDR2 SNEGSKA (reference sequence).

The chain joins TRBV18 to TRBJ2-5; unclear D gene. Germline lookup yields CDR1 KGHSH and CDR2 LQKENI. V lost 6 bases and J 4 bases, leaving 21 bases between the germline ends. The length of the CDR3 is 16 residues. This CDR3 reads CASSPTQEPNGETQYF. The CDR3 nucleotides read TGTGCCAGCTCTCCTACGCAAGAGCCTAATGGAGAGACCCAGTACTTC.

The chain carries TRBV18 and TRBJ2-1; no clear D gene. Trimming cost V 2 bases and J 4 bases, with 9 bases left between them. The CDR3 spans 14 residues. Germline loops: CDR1 KGHSH, CDR2 LQKENI. Here the CDR3 DNA reads TGTGCCAGCTCACCATCCCTAGATTACAATGAGCAGTTCTTC. Translation gives CASSPSLDYNEQFF. Drawing the rest from reference TRBV18 and TRBJ2-1, the complete variable domain is NAGVMQNPRHLVRRRGQEARLRCSPMKGHSHVYWYRQLPEEGLKFMVYLQKENIIDESGMPKERFSAEFPKEGPSILRIQQVVRGDSAAYFCASSPSLDYNEQFFGPGTRLTVL.

This clonotype was seen more than once but under ten times. The chain recombines TRBV5-1 with TRBJ2-3; TRBD2 matches at 8 bases. The CDR3 consists of 14 residues. Unmatched junction bases numbered 4, after V lost 7 bases and J lost 0 bases. Germline lookup yields CDR1 SGHRS and CDR2 YFSETQ. Written as DNA, the CDR3 is TGCGCCAGCTGGTCGGGGGGGAGCACAGATACGCAGTATTTT. Translating it yields CASWSGGSTDTQYF.

The rearrangement uses TRBV15 and TRBJ2-1; D remains ambiguous. The J call may be incorrect, as the DNA end agrees better with TRBJ2-5. Germline loops: CDR1 LNHNV, CDR2 YYDKDF (reference sequence). The CDR3 spans 15 residues. CDR3 nucleotide sequence: TGTGCCACCAGCAGGGTTTTCTCGGATCGGGAGACCCAGTACTTC. Protein: CATSRVFSDRETQYF.

The V gene is TRBV5-1, the J gene TRBJ1-4, with D maybe TRBD1 (5 bases). The CDR3 runs 15 residues. V shed 0 bases and J shed 5 bases, with 11 bases lying between them. Germline loops: CDR1 SGHRS, CDR2 YFSETQ. The CDR3 region is CASSLGSGSNEKLFF. The CDR3 nucleotides are TGCGCCAGCAGCTTGGGTTCAGGGTCGAATGAAAAACTGTTTTTT.

Of note for this clonotype: The junction shows a germline mismatch at one end, possibly a read error. This sequence joins TRBV11-2 and TRBJ2-3, with D possibly matching TRBD2 (6 bases). Germline CDR1 and CDR2: SGHAT and FQNNGV. There are 16 residues in the CDR3. Here the CDR3 DNA reads TGTGCCAGCAGCTCCCTCGGGGGACTCATCACAGATACGCATTATTTT. Its protein product is CASSSLGGLITDTHYF.

The chain carries TRBV21-1 and TRBJ2-7; the listed D gene, TRBD1, was not tested against the DNA. TRBV21-1 is termed a pseudogene. The CDR3 consists of 14 residues. CDR3 sequence (DNA): TGTGCCAGCAGCAAGACGGCAGGGGTCTACGAGCAGTACTTC. Amino acid sequence: CASSKTAGVYEQYF.

This clonotype showed up just a few times. V usage is TRBV2 and J usage is TRBJ2-3; D ambiguous. The CDR3 extends over 11 amino acids. The V gene's germline CDR1 is SNHLY and CDR2 FYNNEI. V was pared by 3 bases and J by 7 bases, with 5 bases between. CDR3 nucleotide sequence: TGTGCCAGCAGTGACGAATATACGCAGTATTTT. Residues: CASSDEYTQYF.

The CDR3 coding sequence is TGTGCCAGCAGCTCCGCGAGCGGGGCGCAGACCCAGTACTTC. Its translation is CASSSASGAQTQYF. The chain links TRBV7-2 to TRBJ2-1; TRBD2 matches 7 bases. Matching the DNA end better, TRBJ2-5 makes the J call doubtful. CDR3 length: 14 residues. In germline, CDR1 is SGHTA, CDR2 FQGNSA.

This chain connects TRBV13 to TRBJ1-3; D unresolved. This CDR3 has 13 residues. Germline-derived CDR1 and CDR2 are PRHDT and FYEKMQ (reference sequence). The V and J ends lost 5 bases and 3 bases respectively, with 8 bases between them. DNA for the CDR3: TGTGCCAGCAGCCGCCGTTATGGAAACACCATATATTTT. It codes for CASSRRYGNTIYF.

The V call is TRBV20-1, the J call TRBJ1-2; D not resolved. V was clipped by 4 bases and J by 4 bases, with 7 bases between them. CDR3 length: 11 residues. Germline assignment: CDR1 DFQATT and CDR2 SNEGSKA (reference sequence). DNA of the CDR3: TGCAGTGCTAACCACCCCTATGGCTACACCTTC. Its translation is CSANHPYGYTF.

The table lists this clonotype with a few counts. V usage is TRBV19 and J usage is TRBJ2-3; the D gene is possibly TRBD2 (5 bases). The length of the CDR3 is 15 residues. Germline V gene lookup returns CDR1 LNHDA and CDR2 SQIVND (reference sequence). The V and J ends lost 1 base and 1 base respectively, with 9 bases between them. The CDR3, as DNA: TGTGCCAGTAGTATAGGAGGGCGGGGCACAGATACGCAGTATTTT. This translates into CASSIGGRGTDTQYF.

The J gene is TRBJ2-3, the V gene TRBV20-1; the D is unclear. The CDR3 length is 11 residues. Germline loops: CDR1 DFQATT, CDR2 SNEGSKA (reference sequence). Trimming cost V 1 base and J 8 bases, with 7 bases left between them. CDR3 sequence (DNA): TGCAGTGCTAGAGTACAAGCTACGCAGTATTTT. Protein sequence: CSARVQATQYF.